These T cell receptor beta chains were read from a single sample in a study of identical twins. TCRdb used MiXCR to reprocess the 5' RACE reads, holding one entry per CDR3 protein. Of roughly 720,000 distinct CDR3 sequences listed, around a sixth are singletons. These data also formed part of another study, on T cells expressing NK-cell markers.

The sample taken for sequencing was PBMCs. Source of these receptors: a woman younger than 30 in good health. The CDR3 runs from the conserved cysteine through the conserved F or W. Each record gives: J gene, D gene, clone size, CDR3 length, V gene, CDR3 protein, CDR3 DNA. A D gene is named only where the DNA matches it firmly. A row's size may be missing; if present it is once, few, many or a size class.

TRBJ2-3 NA few 12 TRBV25-1 CASGGMVDTQYF TGTGCCAGCGGCGGGATGGTAGATACGCAGTATTTT
TRBJ2-3 NA NA 15 TRBV4-1 CASSQEVPGGDTQYF TGCGCCAGCAGCCAAGAAGTCCCCGGAGGCGATACGCAGTATTTT
TRBJ2-1 NA few 12 TRBV5-1 CASSYTGTKQFF TGCGCCAGCAGTTATACGGGGACGAAGCAGTTCTTC
TRBJ2-7 TRBD1 few 14 TRBV12-3/TRBV12-4 CASSRDRGAYEQYF TGTGCCAGCAGTCGGGACAGGGGGGCCTACGAGCAGTACTTC
TRBJ2-7 TRBD1 many 16 TRBV12-3/TRBV12-4 CASTTTGTGGFHEQYF TGTGCCAGCACCACAACCGGGACAGGGGGCTTCCACGAGCAGTACTTC
TRBJ2-7 NA few 11 TRBV29-1 CSVGSRKEQYF TGCAGCGTTGGGTCGAGGAAAGAGCAGTACTTC
TRBJ2-7 TRBD2 few 16 TRBV12-3/TRBV12-4 CASSPRRGRLSYEQYF TGTGCCAGCAGCCCCAGGCGCGGGAGGCTCTCATACGAGCAGTACTTC
TRBJ2-7 NA NA 12 TRBV20-1 CSARGRTDEQYF TGCAGTGCTCGGGGGCGGACAGACGAGCAGTACTTC
TRBJ2-3 TRBD2 few 12 TRBV3-1 CAVQVTSGALYF TGTGCCGTCCAGGTCACTAGCGGGGCACTTTATTTT
TRBJ1-2 NA few 14 TRBV7-9 CASSPPPRRDGYTF TGTGCCAGCAGCCCCCCGCCCCGGAGGGACGGCTACACCTTC
TRBJ2-7 NA few 14 TRBV12-3/TRBV12-4 CASTLGFGVGEQYF TGTGCCAGCACTCTGGGGTTCGGGGTCGGAGAGCAGTACTTC
TRBJ2-1 TRBD2 NA 16 TRBV6-1 CASSPRLASPSNEQFF TGTGCCAGCAGCCCAAGACTAGCCTCTCCGAGCAATGAGCAGTTCTTC
TRBJ2-2 NA NA 15 TRBV9 CASSVTGSNTGELFF TGTGCCAGCAGCGTCACAGGATCCAACACCGGGGAGCTGTTTTTT
TRBJ2-3 TRBD2 NA 12 TRBV12-3/TRBV12-4 CASSLASGVAHF TGTGCCAGCAGTTTGGCTAGCGGGGTAGCGCATTTT
TRBJ2-1 NA few 15 TRBV5-1 CASSGSLTGFNEQFF TGCGCCAGCAGTGGTAGTCTGACGGGGTTCAATGAGCAGTTCTTC
TRBJ1-2 NA few 16 TRBV10-3 CATGPFEPRANYGYTF TGTGCCACCGGACCTTTCGAACCCCGAGCTAACTATGGCTACACCTTC
TRBJ1-5 NA few 14 TRBV6-5 CASSLQNSNQPQHF TGTGCCAGCAGTCTACAGAATAGCAATCAGCCCCAGCATTTT
TRBJ2-1 NA NA 15 TRBV7-9 CASSYRTATYNEQFF TGTGCCAGCAGCTATCGGACTGCTACCTACAATGAGCAGTTCTTC
TRBJ2-2 NA few 14 TRBV5-1 CASSPGRGLGELFF TGCGCCAGCAGCCCTGGGAGGGGGCTCGGGGAGCTGTTTTTT
TRBJ1-1 NA NA 12 TRBV20-1 CSARGDPTEAFF TGCAGTGCTAGAGGGGACCCCACTGAAGCTTTCTTT
TRBJ2-2 NA NA 14 TRBV7-3 CASSLSQFTGELFF TGTGCCAGCAGCTTAAGTCAGTTCACCGGGGAGCTGTTTTTT
TRBJ2-5 NA once 14 TRBV7-3 CASSPMGGGRAQYF TGTGCCAGCAGCCCAATGGGGGGGGGCAGGGCGCAGTACTTC
TRBJ2-1 NA many 14 TRBV20-1 CSARYRGSKNEQFF TGCAGTGCTAGATATCGGGGGTCAAAGAATGAGCAGTTCTTC
TRBJ2-1 NA few 15 TRBV2 CASSGNHRADNEQFF TGTGCCAGCAGCGGAAATCACAGGGCCGACAATGAGCAGTTCTTC
TRBJ1-1 NA NA 11 TRBV12-3/TRBV12-4 CASIPSTEAFF TGTGCCAGCATTCCTTCCACTGAAGCTTTCTTT
TRBJ2-3 NA NA 18 TRBV11-2 CASSSPEGSSSSTDTQYF TGTGCCAGCAGCTCACCCGAGGGGTCAAGTTCTAGCACAGATACGCAGTATTTT
TRBJ2-3 TRBD1 NA 15 TRBV5-1 CASSFMGQGADTQYF TGCGCCAGCAGCTTTATGGGACAGGGGGCAGATACGCAGTATTTT
TRBJ2-3 TRBD1 NA 15 TRBV5-1 CASSHPGQGADTQYF TGCGCCAGCAGTCATCCGGGACAGGGGGCAGATACGCAGTATTTT
TRBJ1-1 NA NA 15 TRBV20-1 CSARDLTGGNTEAFF TGCAGTGCTAGAGATCTTACGGGCGGGAACACTGAAGCTTTCTTT
TRBJ2-7 NA few 11 TRBV2 CASYNSYEQYF TGTGCCAGCTATAACTCCTACGAGCAGTACTTC
TRBJ2-1 TRBD2 NA 15 TRBV5-1 CASSSGLAGGFEQFF TGCGCCAGCAGCTCTGGACTAGCGGGAGGGTTTGAGCAGTTCTTC
TRBJ2-7 NA few 16 TRBV9 CASSVGPGAQAYEQYF TGTGCCAGCAGCGTAGGCCCCGGAGCGCAGGCCTACGAGCAGTACTTC
TRBJ2-7 TRBD2 NA 14 TRBV7-2 CASSSHRGGYEQYF TGTGCCAGCAGCTCCCACCGGGGGGGATACGAGCAGTACTTC
TRBJ2-3 TRBD1 few 12 TRBV5-1 CASGQGPDTQYF TGCGCCAGTGGACAGGGACCAGATACGCAGTATTTT
TRBJ1-1 TRBD1 many 14 TRBV12-3/TRBV12-4 CASSLQGANTEAFF TGTGCCAGCAGTTTACAGGGGGCGAACACTGAAGCTTTCTTT
TRBJ2-5 NA few 16 TRBV20-1 CSAIGAMGGYQETQYF TGCAGTGCTATAGGCGCCATGGGGGGCTACCAAGAGACCCAGTACTTC
TRBJ2-1 NA NA 14 TRBV12-3/TRBV12-4 CASSPGASYNEQFF TGTGCCAGCAGTCCCGGGGCTTCCTACAATGAGCAGTTCTTC
TRBJ1-5 NA NA 13 TRBV20-1 CSAVEGANQPQHF TGCAGTGCAGTCGAAGGGGCCAATCAGCCCCAGCATTTT
TRBJ1-1 NA few 10 TRBV29-1 CSVAYPEAFF TGCAGCGTGGCGTATCCTGAAGCTTTCTTT
TRBJ1-5 TRBD1 NA 16 TRBV20-1 CSAFTLGQGSSQPQHF TGCAGTGCTTTTACCCTGGGACAGGGAAGTTCTCAGCCCCAGCATTTT
TRBJ1-2 NA NA 13 TRBV12-3/TRBV12-4 CASREINLYGYTF TGTGCCAGCAGGGAGATAAACCTCTATGGCTACACCTTC
TRBJ1-6 NA few 13 TRBV7-2 CASSLKANSPLHF TGTGCCAGCAGCTTAAAAGCGAATTCACCCCTCCACTTT
TRBJ2-7 TRBD2 few 15 TRBV9 CASSVDVSGAYEQYF TGTGCCAGCAGCGTAGATGTTAGCGGGGCCTACGAGCAGTACTTC
TRBJ1-2 NA NA 14 TRBV19 CASSIPGTNYGYTF TGTGCCAGTAGTATCCCGGGCACTAACTATGGCTACACCTTC
TRBJ2-1 NA NA 15 TRBV5-6 CASTWGVLAVDEQFF TGTGCCAGCACCTGGGGGGTACTAGCTGTAGATGAGCAGTTCTTC
TRBJ2-7 TRBD1 NA 17 TRBV19 CASSTHRGRGWGYEQYF TGTGCCAGTAGTACCCACAGGGGGCGCGGATGGGGCTACGAGCAGTACTTC
TRBJ2-1 NA few 13 TRBV6-1 CASSDTRDNEQFF TGTGCCAGCAGCGACACCAGAGATAATGAGCAGTTCTTC
TRBJ1-1 NA few 15 TRBV18 CASSPSTGFDTEAFF TGTGCCAGCTCACCTTCAACAGGGTTTGACACTGAAGCTTTCTTT
TRBJ2-3 TRBD2 NA 14 TRBV7-6 CASSLGLGGDTKYF TGTGCCAGCAGCTTGGGACTAGGGGGAGATACGAAGTATTTT
TRBJ2-1 TRBD1 NA 14 TRBV7-2 CASSLETGVNEQFF TGTGCCAGCAGCTTAGAGACAGGGGTGAATGAGCAGTTCTTC